The 10 T cell receptor beta chains reported below all come from one sample, sequenced in a study of sequential checkpoint blockade in melanoma. The treatment here: randomized to nivolumab then ipilimumab (arm A) or the reverse (arm B). Clones were read by immunoSEQ multiplex PCR, and TCRdb kept only the in-frame ones, dropping some. Seen here are around 5,000 clones, roughly 25% observed once, and the top ten hold about 9%. Source: tumor tissue (inferred from file names), taken from a patient given nivolumab and ipilimumab in sequence. These receptors came from a human donor with melanoma.

V usage is TRBV19 and J usage is TRBJ2-5; D possibly corresponds to TRBD2 (5 bases). Germline CDR1 LNHDA, CDR2 SQIVND (reference sequence). V gave up 6 bases and J gave up 1 base, with 15 bases separating them. This CDR3 region has 15 residues. The CDR3 sequence is CASRIPAGSQETQYF. CDR3 bases: TGTGCCAGTAGAATCCCTGCGGGCAGCCAAGAGACCCAGTACTTC.

This clone was seen just once. CDR3: CASTREVGEKLFF. CDR3 in DNA: TGTGCCAGTACCCGAGAGGTCGGCGAAAAACTGTTTTTT. This chain links TRBV19 with TRBJ1-4; no definite D call. Germline V gene lookup returns CDR1 LNHDA and CDR2 SQIVND (reference sequence). The V and J ends lost 7 bases and 8 bases respectively, with 14 bases between them. The CDR3 runs to 13 residues.

This clone was observed a handful of times. The rearrangement joins TRBV6-8 to TRBJ2-3, with D uncertain. Trimming shortened V by 0 bases and J by 1 base, and 5 bases separated the two germline ends. CDR3 size: 14 residues. Germline V gene data show CDR1 as MNHGY and CDR2 as SAAAGT. CDR3 DNA sequence: TGTGCCAGCAGTTACTCTGGGGGCACAGATACGCAGTATTTT. This gives the protein CASSYSGGTDTQYF.

The table lists this clone with a few counts. This sequence joins TRBV11-3 and TRBJ2-5; 8 bases line up with TRBD1. Germline V gene lookup returns CDR1 SGHNT and CDR2 YENEEA. Germline trimming cut 2 bases from V and 5 bases from J; bases unmatched to any gene: 4. The CDR3 has 14 amino acids. CDR3 DNA: TGTGCCAGCAGCTTATCGGACAGGGTGGAGACCCAGTACTTC. Its translation is CASSLSDRVETQYF.

The chain joins TRBV28 to TRBJ1-1; D possibly corresponds to TRBD1 (5 bases). CDR3 size: 16 residues. Germline V lookup: CDR1 MDHEN, CDR2 SYDVKM. The V end lost 0 bases, the J end lost 5 bases, and 16 bases lay between the germline ends. The CDR3 DNA reads TGTGCCAGCAGTTTATGGAGGGGAACCCGAGGGACTGAAGCTTTCTTT. Encoded protein: CASSLWRGTRGTEAFF.

The chain carries TRBV5-1 and TRBJ2-7; D possibly corresponds to TRBD2 (6 bases). Trimming stripped 4 bases from V and 0 bases from J, with 14 bases between. Germline loops: CDR1 SGHRS, CDR2 YFSETQ. CDR3 length: 15 residues. The CDR3 loop reads CASSPRDGSSYEQYF. The DNA of the CDR3 is TGCGCCAGCAGCCCCCGGGACGGGAGCTCCTACGAGCAGTACTTC.

This clone turned up a few times. This chain joins TRBV28 and TRBJ2-1; the D is unclear. Per germline, CDR1 MDHEN and CDR2 SYDVKM. The CDR3 loop spans 14 amino acids. Trimming removed 3 bases from V and 6 bases from J, with 12 bases in between. CDR3 region: CASSLVIPSNEQFF. DNA for the CDR3: TGTGCCAGCAGTTTGGTAATACCAAGCAATGAGCAGTTCTTC.

This clone showed up just a few times. This rearrangement joins TRBV11-3 to TRBJ1-5, with TRBD1 matching over 7 bases. Looked up from germline, CDR1 is SGHNT and CDR2 is YENEEA. The CDR3 runs to 18 residues. Trimming at V came to 2 bases and at J to 2 bases, leaving 12 bases not matched to a gene. As DNA, the CDR3 is TGTGCCAGCAGCTTAAGCGGAAGGGGGCGAGACGGCAATCAGCCCCAGCATTTT. Translating gives CASSLSGRGRDGNQPQHF.

By sample fraction, this clone is medium-sized. The CDR3 DNA follows: TGTGCCAGCAGGAGGGAGGTTGGGGACACTGAAGCTTTCTTT. Translating it yields CASRREVGDTEAFF. The V call is TRBV11-3, the J call TRBJ1-1; D not resolved. The V end was cut by 6 bases, the J end by 3 bases, with 14 bases between. The germline gives CDR1 SGHNT, CDR2 YENEEA. The CDR3 spans 14 residues.

In this sample, this clone turned up a few times. The rearrangement joins TRBV28 to TRBJ1-1; no firm D call. This CDR3 region has 12 residues. Trimming stripped 5 bases from V and 1 base from J, with 5 bases between. CDR1 and CDR2 (germline): MDHEN, SYDVKM. This CDR3 reads CASSPTNTEAFF. The CDR3 region has the DNA TGTGCCAGCAGTCCAACGAACACTGAAGCTTTCTTT.